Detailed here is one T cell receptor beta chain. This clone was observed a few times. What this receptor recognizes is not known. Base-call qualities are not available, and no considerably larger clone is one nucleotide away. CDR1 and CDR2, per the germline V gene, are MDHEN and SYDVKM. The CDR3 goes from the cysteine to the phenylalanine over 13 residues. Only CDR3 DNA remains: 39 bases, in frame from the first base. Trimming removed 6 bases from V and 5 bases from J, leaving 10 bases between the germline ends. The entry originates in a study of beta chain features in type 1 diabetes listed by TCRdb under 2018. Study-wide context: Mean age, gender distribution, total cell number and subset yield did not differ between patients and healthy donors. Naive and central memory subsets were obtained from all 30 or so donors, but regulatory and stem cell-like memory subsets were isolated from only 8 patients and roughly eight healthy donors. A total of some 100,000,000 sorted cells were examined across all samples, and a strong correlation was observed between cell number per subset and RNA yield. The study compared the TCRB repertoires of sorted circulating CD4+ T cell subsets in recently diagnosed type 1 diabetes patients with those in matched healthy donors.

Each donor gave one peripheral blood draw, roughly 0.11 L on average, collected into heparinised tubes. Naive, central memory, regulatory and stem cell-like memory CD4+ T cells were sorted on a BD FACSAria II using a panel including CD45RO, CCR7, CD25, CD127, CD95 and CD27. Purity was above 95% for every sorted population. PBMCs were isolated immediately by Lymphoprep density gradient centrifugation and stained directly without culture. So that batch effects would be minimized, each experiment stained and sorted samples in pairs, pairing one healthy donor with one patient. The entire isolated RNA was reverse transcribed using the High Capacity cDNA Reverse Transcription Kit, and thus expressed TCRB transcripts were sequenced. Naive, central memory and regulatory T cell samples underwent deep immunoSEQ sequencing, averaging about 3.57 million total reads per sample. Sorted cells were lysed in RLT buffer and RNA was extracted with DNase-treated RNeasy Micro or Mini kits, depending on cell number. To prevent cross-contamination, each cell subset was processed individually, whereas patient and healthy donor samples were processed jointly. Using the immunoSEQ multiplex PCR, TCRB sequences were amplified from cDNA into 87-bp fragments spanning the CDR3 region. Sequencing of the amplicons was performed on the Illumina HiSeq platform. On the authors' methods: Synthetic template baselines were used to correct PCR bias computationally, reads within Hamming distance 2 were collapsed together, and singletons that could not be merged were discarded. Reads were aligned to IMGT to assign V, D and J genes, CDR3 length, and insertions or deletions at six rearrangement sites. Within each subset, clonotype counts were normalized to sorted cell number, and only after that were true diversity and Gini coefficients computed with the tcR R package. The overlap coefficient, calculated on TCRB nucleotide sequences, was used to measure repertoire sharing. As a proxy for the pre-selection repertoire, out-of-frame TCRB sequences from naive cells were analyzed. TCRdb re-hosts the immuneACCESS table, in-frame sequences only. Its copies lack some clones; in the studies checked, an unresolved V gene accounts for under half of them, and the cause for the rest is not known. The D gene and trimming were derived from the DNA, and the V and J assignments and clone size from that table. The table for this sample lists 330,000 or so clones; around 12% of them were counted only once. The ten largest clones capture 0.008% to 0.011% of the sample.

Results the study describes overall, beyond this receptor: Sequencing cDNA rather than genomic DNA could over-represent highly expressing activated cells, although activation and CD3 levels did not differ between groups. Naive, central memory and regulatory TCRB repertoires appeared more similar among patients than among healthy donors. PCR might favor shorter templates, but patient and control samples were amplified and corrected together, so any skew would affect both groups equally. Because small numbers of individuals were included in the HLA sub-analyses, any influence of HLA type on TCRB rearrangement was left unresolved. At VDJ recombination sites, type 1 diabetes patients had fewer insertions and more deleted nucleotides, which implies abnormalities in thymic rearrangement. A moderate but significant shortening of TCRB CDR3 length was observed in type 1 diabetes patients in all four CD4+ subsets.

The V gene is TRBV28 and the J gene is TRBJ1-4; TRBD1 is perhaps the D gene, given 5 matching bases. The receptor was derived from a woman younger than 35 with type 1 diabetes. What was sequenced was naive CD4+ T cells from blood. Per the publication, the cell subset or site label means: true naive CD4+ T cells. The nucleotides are TGTGCCAGCAGCGCATGGGGCAATGAAAAACTGTTTTTT. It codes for CASSAWGNEKLFF.